These T cell receptor beta chains were read from a single sample in a study of blood T cell repertoires in COVID-19. Sequenced by immunoSEQ multiplex PCR; TCRdb stores in-frame clones only, minus some. The data contain about 140,000 clones, more than 60% of them singletons. Sequences were obtained from peripheral blood. Receptor source: a man aged 45 to 65 with acute or convalescent COVID-19. Each CDR3 is given with its conserved first and last residue. A D gene is named only where the DNA matches it firmly. For some rows the clone size is stated as once, few or many, or as a class when expanded; others skip it.

d_gene,v_gene,j_gene,abundance,CDR3nt,CDR3aa
TRBD1,TRBV10-1,TRBJ1-1,.,TGCGCCAGCAAACCGTCAGGGGGGCCGAACACTGAAGCTTTCTTT,CASKPSGGPNTEAFF
TRBD1,TRBV5-1,TRBJ2-5,once,TGCGCCAGCAGCGTTACAGGGGGAGGCCAAGAGACCCAGTACTTC,CASSVTGGGQETQYF
TRBD2,TRBV11-2,TRBJ2-5,once,TGTGCCAGCAGGGGACTGCGGGAGAGGGGAGAGACCCAGTACTTC,CASRGLRERGETQYF
.,TRBV5-1,TRBJ2-2,once,TGCGCCAGCAGCTTGGGCGTCAACACCGGGGAGCTGTTTTTT,CASSLGVNTGELFF
.,TRBV24-1,TRBJ1-5,.,TGTGCCACCAGTGATATACAGGGAAGTCAGCCCCAGCATTTT,CATSDIQGSQPQHF
.,TRBV5-4,TRBJ1-2,.,TGTGCCAGCAGCGATAAACAGGGAAACTATGGCTACACCTTC,CASSDKQGNYGYTF
.,TRBV11-2,TRBJ1-2,few,TGTGCCAGCAGCTTACGATCGGGGGGCTCTAACTATGGCTACACCTTC,CASSLRSGGSNYGYTF
.,TRBV5-1,TRBJ2-1,few,TGCGCCAGCAGCCCCACAGCGGGCGATGAGCAGTTCTTC,CASSPTAGDEQFF
TRBD1,TRBV19,TRBJ1-4,.,TGTGCCAGTTGTCCCGGGACAGGGGGCGTCGGGTACGAAAAACTGTTTTTT,CASCPGTGGVGYEKLFF
.,TRBV15,TRBJ1-6,.,TGTGCCACCAGCAGAGTCCGAGGGAGCTCCTATAATTCACCCCTCCACTTT,CATSRVRGSSYNSPLHF
TRBD2,TRBV7-9,TRBJ2-3,.,TGTGCCAGCAGCTTCTGGCGGGGGGACACAGATACGCAGTATTTT,CASSFWRGDTDTQYF
.,TRBV14,TRBJ2-7,few,TGTGCCAGCAGCCAAGTAGGGGCGCGTAGGGGCGAGCAGTACTTC,CASSQVGARRGEQYF
TRBD1,TRBV9,TRBJ1-3,once,TGTGCCAGCAGCGAAGGACAGGGGGGCCCTGGAAACACCATATATTTT,CASSEGQGGPGNTIYF
.,TRBV19,TRBJ1-2,few,TGTGCCAGTAGTATAGTTAGAGACTATGGCTACACCTTC,CASSIVRDYGYTF
.,TRBV18,TRBJ2-5,.,TGTGCCAGCTCACCAGGGCTCCAAGAGACCCAGTACTTC,CASSPGLQETQYF
.,TRBV14,TRBJ1-6,.,TGTGCCAGCACGGACAGATATAATTCACCCCTCCACTTT,CASTDRYNSPLHF
.,TRBV5-4,TRBJ1-4,.,TGTGCCAGCAGCCCCGGGGGGGAAGCAAATGAAAAACTGTTTTTT,CASSPGGEANEKLFF
.,TRBV29-1,TRBJ2-5,.,TGCAGCGTTGAACAAGGGGCCGAGACCCAGTACTTC,CSVEQGAETQYF
TRBD1,TRBV24-1,TRBJ2-5,once,TGTGCCACCAGTGAGCCGGGACAGGGTAGTGGAGAGACCCAGTACTTC,CATSEPGQGSGETQYF
TRBD2,TRBV7-9,TRBJ2-5,.,TGTGCCAGCAGCCGTACCGGACTAGCGGGGGGAGAGACCCAGTACTTC,CASSRTGLAGGETQYF
.,TRBV27,TRBJ1-2,.,TGTGCCAGCAGTTTGCAGGGAAGAGGCTACACCTTC,CASSLQGRGYTF
TRBD1,TRBV5-1,TRBJ1-4,.,TGCGCCAGCAGCCCTTACACAGGGGGGGCTAATGAAAAACTGTTTTTT,CASSPYTGGANEKLFF
.,TRBV19,TRBJ2-5,.,TGTGCCAGTAGTGTGGTCGGGGAGACCCAGTACTTC,CASSVVGETQYF
.,TRBV15,TRBJ1-2,once,TGTGCCACCAGCAGGGTTACACCCTCCTATGGCTACACCTTC,CATSRVTPSYGYTF
TRBD1,TRBV19,TRBJ1-2,few,TGTGCCAGTAGTGCCCGGGACAGGGAAGACTACACCTTC,CASSARDREDYTF
TRBD1,TRBV4-1,TRBJ2-7,.,TGCGCCAGCAGCCAAGCAGATATCACAGGGGGTTTGATCGAGCAGTACTTC,CASSQADITGGLIEQYF
TRBD1,TRBV18,TRBJ1-1,.,TGTGCCAGCTCACGTGACAGGGCCTCGGACACTGAAGCTTTCTTT,CASSRDRASDTEAFF
.,TRBV5-1,TRBJ2-6,.,TGCGCCAGCAGCTTGAAGGGCAGGGACTCTGGGGCCAACGTCCTGACTTTC,CASSLKGRDSGANVLTF
.,TRBV11-3,TRBJ2-2,.,TGTGCCAGCAGCCCGGACGGGGAGGCCGGGGAGCTGTTTTTT,CASSPDGEAGELFF
TRBD1,TRBV5-6,TRBJ2-1,few,TGTGCCAGCAGCTTGGAGGGACAGGCCAATAACCCTGTCTATGAGCAGTTCTTC,CASSLEGQANNPVYEQFF
.,TRBV10-3,TRBJ1-6,.,TGTGCCATCAGTGAGTCGGTAGGAGGGTCACCCCTCCACTTT,CAISESVGGSPLHF
.,TRBV11-2,TRBJ2-1,.,TGTGCCAGTTCGCCACAGGCAGCGCAGTTCTTC,CASSPQAAQFF